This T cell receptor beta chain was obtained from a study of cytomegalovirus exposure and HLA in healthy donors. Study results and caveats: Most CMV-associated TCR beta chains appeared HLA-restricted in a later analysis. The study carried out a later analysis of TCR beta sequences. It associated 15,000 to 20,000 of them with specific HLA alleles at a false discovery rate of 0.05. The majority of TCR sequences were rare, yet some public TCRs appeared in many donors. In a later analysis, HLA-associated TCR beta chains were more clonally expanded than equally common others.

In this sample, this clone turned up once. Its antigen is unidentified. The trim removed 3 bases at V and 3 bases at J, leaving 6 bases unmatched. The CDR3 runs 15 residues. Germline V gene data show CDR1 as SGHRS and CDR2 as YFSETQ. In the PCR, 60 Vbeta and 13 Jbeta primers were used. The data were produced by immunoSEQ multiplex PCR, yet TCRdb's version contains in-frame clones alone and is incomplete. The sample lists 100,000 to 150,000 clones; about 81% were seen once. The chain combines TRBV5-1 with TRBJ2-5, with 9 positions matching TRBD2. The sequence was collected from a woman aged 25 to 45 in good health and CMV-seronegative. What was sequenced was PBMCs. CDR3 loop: CASSSGRGGEETQYF. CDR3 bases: TGCGCCAGCAGCTCCGGGCGGGGGGGCGAAGAGACCCAGTACTTC.